Listed below are T cell receptor beta chains from one sample, sequenced in a study of T-cell reconstitution after alpha-beta-depleted transplantation in children. Using its own MiXCR run on the PCR reads, TCRdb lists one record per CDR3 protein. This table holds 600,000 to 800,000 distinct CDR3 sequences, around 14% found once. The sample was PBMCs, taken before TCRalphabeta/CD19-depleted stem cell transplant. These receptors were collected from a girl aged 2 to 10 with congenital amegakaryocytic thrombocytopenia, due to receive a stem cell transplant. Both conserved end residues are part of each CDR3. Fields, in order: clone size, D gene, J gene, V gene, CDR3 length, CDR3 DNA, CDR3 protein. A D gene is named only where the DNA matches it firmly. Not all rows give a size; the values are once, few, many and, for expanded clones, a class.

>.|.|TRBJ2-1|TRBV7-3|14
TGTGCCAGCAGCTTAATAGCGAACCTCAATGAGCAGTTCTTC
CASSLIANLNEQFF
>many|TRBD1|TRBJ2-5|TRBV28|14
TGTGCCAGCAGTTTAACAGGGGCTTGGGAGACCCAGTACTTC
CASSLTGAWETQYF
>few|.|TRBJ2-3|TRBV5-1|14
TGCGCCAGCAGCCTCCCGGCGGCCACAGATACGCAGTATTTT
CASSLPAATDTQYF
>many|TRBD2|TRBJ2-1|TRBV20-1|17
TGCAGTGCTAGGACAACGTCCGGGACTAGCGGCTACAATGAGCAGTTCTTC
CSARTTSGTSGYNEQFF
>.|.|TRBJ2-6|TRBV20-1|15
TGCAGTGCTAGAGAACTGAGCTCTGGGGCCAACGTCCTGACTTTC
CSARELSSGANVLTF
>many|.|TRBJ2-2|TRBV5-1|15
TGCGCCAGCAGCTTGGGGGGACAGAACACCGGGGAGCTGTTTTTT
CASSLGGQNTGELFF
>many|TRBD2|TRBJ2-1|TRBV11-2|14
TGTGCCAGCAGCTTGGCTAGCGGTTCAGGTGAGCAGTTCTTC
CASSLASGSGEQFF
>.|.|TRBJ2-5|TRBV19|16
TGTGCCAGTAGTATTACCGCGAGGACGGTTCAAGAGACCCAGTACTTC
CASSITARTVQETQYF
>many|.|TRBJ2-7|TRBV4-1|13
TGCGCCAGCAGCCTTGACCTCGCCTACGAGCAGTACTTC
CASSLDLAYEQYF
>.|TRBD2|TRBJ2-1|TRBV20-1|15
TGCAGTGCTAGAGATACGAGCGGGAGGGGCTATGAGCAGTTCTTC
CSARDTSGRGYEQFF
>.|TRBD2|TRBJ2-5|TRBV10-1|17
TGCGCCAGCAGTGAGTCGATCCCCAGCGGGACTGGGGAGACCCAGTACTTC
CASSESIPSGTGETQYF
>few|.|TRBJ2-3|TRBV12-3/TRBV12-4|14
TGTGCCAGCACTCCCCGGTCCCAGATGGATACGCAGTATTTT
CASTPRSQMDTQYF
>few|TRBD1|TRBJ1-2|TRBV3-1|17
TGTGCCAGCAGCCTAAGGATTAACAGGGGGCGGATCAATGGCTACACCTTC
CASSLRINRGRINGYTF
>.|TRBD2|TRBJ2-7|TRBV13|14
TGTGCCAGCAGCCGAAGCGGGGCCGCCTACGAGCAGTACTTC
CASSRSGAAYEQYF
>many|.|TRBJ1-2|TRBV6-1|13
TGTGCCAGCAGTCCGTCCGGGACTTATGGCTACACCTTC
CASSPSGTYGYTF
>many|.|TRBJ1-2|TRBV6-4|14
TGTGCCAGCAGTATTTCCTTCACGGACGGTGGCTACACCTTC
CASSISFTDGGYTF
>many|TRBD2|TRBJ2-1|TRBV5-1|14
TGCGCCAGCATGGGTAGCGGGGGGTTCGATGAGCAGTTCTTC
CASMGSGGFDEQFF
>few|TRBD2|TRBJ2-1|TRBV14|15
TGTGCCAGCAGCCAGACTGGGACTAGCGCCCATGAGCAGTTCTTC
CASSQTGTSAHEQFF
>few|.|TRBJ2-3|TRBV2|12
TGTGCCAGCAGTGATCCGCTCAGCACGCAGTATTTT
CASSDPLSTQYF
>many|.|TRBJ1-2|TRBV29-1|17
TGCAGCGTCCTGTGGTCTATCTCCTCAAATTCTGAGCATGGCTACACCTTC
CSVLWSISSNSEHGYTF
>many|.|TRBJ1-1|TRBV20-1|14
TGCAGTGCTAGGGCTCAGACTGTGAACACTGAAGCTTTCTTT
CSARAQTVNTEAFF
>many|TRBD1|TRBJ1-1|TRBV20-1|13
TGCAGTGCTCCGACAGGGAAGGACACTGAAGCTTTCTTT
CSAPTGKDTEAFF
>many|.|TRBJ2-3|TRBV12-3/TRBV12-4|14
TGTGCCAGCAAAACAGGGTCCTGGGCAGATACGCAGTATTTT
CASKTGSWADTQYF
>.|.|TRBJ1-2|TRBV3-1|18
TGTGCCAGCAGCCAAGGTCTCTGGGGGCGCCGGGATGAAGGGGGCTACACCTTC
CASSQGLWGRRDEGGYTF
>many|TRBD1|TRBJ2-7|TRBV5-1|15
TGCGCCAGCAGCCTGGGACAGGCTGGGGTGTACGAGCAGTACTTC
CASSLGQAGVYEQYF
>few|TRBD2|TRBJ2-1|TRBV5-6|16
TGTGCCAGCAGCTTGTCAGGGACTAGCGGGGCCAATGAGCAGTTCTTC
CASSLSGTSGANEQFF
>few|TRBD2|TRBJ2-5|TRBV10-3|17
TGTGCCATCAGTTCCGACAGCCCGGGACTACCCAGGGAGACCCAGTACTTC
CAISSDSPGLPRETQYF
>many|.|TRBJ2-7|TRBV12-3/TRBV12-4|14
TGTGCCAGCAGTTTAGCCGGTCTAAGAGGCGAGCAGTACTTC
CASSLAGLRGEQYF
>many|.|TRBJ2-5|TRBV5-5|14
TGTGCCAGCAGCTTGAAGAACAGGGCCGAGACCCAGTACTTC
CASSLKNRAETQYF
>many|TRBD2|TRBJ2-5|TRBV10-3|14
TGTGCCATCCGGACTAGCGGGAGTCAAGAGACCCAGTACTTC
CAIRTSGSQETQYF
>many|.|TRBJ2-7|TRBV4-1|15
TGCGCCAGCAGCCAAGTTCTTGTCCGAGCCTACGAGCAGTACTTC
CASSQVLVRAYEQYF
>many|TRBD1|TRBJ1-2|TRBV29-1|12
TGCAGCGTGGAGGACAGGTCTTATGGCTACACCTTC
CSVEDRSYGYTF
>few|.|TRBJ2-6|TRBV21-1|20
TGTGCCAGCAGCAAAGTAATCTCGTACAGGGGAGTAAACGGGGCCAACGTCCTGACTTTC
CASSKVISYRGVNGANVLTF
>few|.|TRBJ2-3|TRBV25-1|14
TGTGCCAGCAGTCCACGGGGCCGCACAGATACGCAGTATTTT
CASSPRGRTDTQYF
>.|TRBD1|TRBJ2-7|TRBV20-1|13
TGCAGGGCCGGGACAGGGATGCACTACGAGCAGTACTTC
CRAGTGMHYEQYF
>few|TRBD2|TRBJ2-1|TRBV13|15
TGTGCCAGCAGTCAGACTAGCGGGACCGTCAATGAGCAGTTCTTC
CASSQTSGTVNEQFF
>many|.|TRBJ2-7|TRBV7-9|14
TGTGCCAGCAGCCATTCGGGGTCTGGTAACGAGCAGTACTTC
CASSHSGSGNEQYF
>many|.|TRBJ2-7|TRBV27|14
TGTGCCAGCAGTAACATATCGCCCGGCCACGAGCAGTACTTC
CASSNISPGHEQYF
>.|.|TRBJ2-1|TRBV3-1|16
TGTGCCAGCAGCCGGGGCAGGGCCGATGAATACAATGAGCAGTTCTTC
CASSRGRADEYNEQFF
>many|.|TRBJ1-1|TRBV20-1|14
TGCAGTGCGCAGTCAAGGGGTCATAACACTGAAGCTTTCTTT
CSAQSRGHNTEAFF
>few|.|TRBJ2-1|TRBV7-3|12
TGTGCCAGCAGCTTTCCGGGGGCAGAGCAGTTCTTC
CASSFPGAEQFF
>few|TRBD1|TRBJ1-2|TRBV6-1|19
TGTGCCAGCAGTGCCCCTCAGGGACAGGGGGGTGTAGTCTACTATGGCTACACCTTC
CASSAPQGQGGVVYYGYTF
>few|.|TRBJ2-1|TRBV7-6|14
TGTGCCAGCAGCTTAGTTGCGGGTAGCAATGAGCAGTTCTTC
CASSLVAGSNEQFF
>many|.|TRBJ2-1|TRBV6-5|14
TGTGCCAGCAGTTTAGCACAAACCTACAATGAGCAGTTCTTC
CASSLAQTYNEQFF
>few|.|TRBJ2-4|TRBV21-1|19
TGTGCCAGCAGCAAAGCAGTGAGGGGTCTAAAAGTGTTTCAGGACATTCAGTACTTC
CASSKAVRGLKVFQDIQYF
>few|.|TRBJ2-7|TRBV2|13
TGTGCCAGCAGTCGCGGATTTTCCTACGAGCAGTACTTC
CASSRGFSYEQYF
>many|.|TRBJ1-6|TRBV20-1|15
TGCAGTGCTAGAGAGGATGGGGGTCCGGCTTCACCCCTCCACTTT
CSAREDGGPASPLHF
>many|.|TRBJ1-1|TRBV20-1|10
TGCAGTGCGCTGTACACTGAAGCTTTCTTT
CSALYTEAFF
>.|.|TRBJ2-7|TRBV6-1|18
TGTGCCAGCAGGCCCAGTCTAGGGAAGGAAGAGTCAATCTACGAGCAGTCCTTC
CASRPSLGKEESIYEQSF
>.|.|TRBJ2-1|TRBV5-5|13
TGTGCCAGCAGCCGGTCGGTCGCCAATGAGCAGTTCTTC
CASSRSVANEQFF
>few|TRBD2|TRBJ2-1|TRBV4-1|14
TGCGCCAGCAGCCAAGTGGGAGGGTTCGATGAGCAGTTCTTC
CASSQVGGFDEQFF